This T cell receptor beta chain emerged from a study of a mutant IDH1 vaccine in newly diagnosed glioma. The time point here: week 5, during vaccination. The content of each vaccine dose was 300 ug of mutant IDH1 20-mer peptide, and topical imiquimod accompanied it. Repertoires were generated with immunoSEQ multiplex PCR, while TCRdb's copy carries only in-frame clones and drops some. The sample lists about 36,000 clones; around 81% were seen once. A word on this clone: What it binds is not known.

This clonotype originated in a man aged 45-65 years with glioma. Sequenced here: PBMCs, sampled from a glioma patient whose treatment included an IDH1 peptide vaccine.

The CDR3 nucleotides read TGCAGCGTTGAGGGGAGATTCTTC. It translates to CSVEGRFF. J is TRBJ2-1 and V is TRBV29-1; possible D gene TRBD2, 5 bases. CDR3 length: 8 amino acids. Trimming took 3 bases from V and 16 from J, leaving 7 bases between them. Germline CDR1 is SQVTM and CDR2 is ANQGSEA.